The 31 T cell receptor beta chains reported below all come from one sample, sequenced in a study of human T cells and chemical hapten exposure. TCRdb itself ran the RACE reads through MiXCR, one entry per CDR3 protein. The sample holds approximately 340,000 distinct CDR3 sequences, around 7% seen once. Time point defined: patch test 1, 2 weeks after DPC sensitization. Treatment meaning: therapeutic diphenylcyclopropenone sensitization with weekly scalp DPC. Sequences were derived from whole blood, sampled in connection with sensitization to the hapten diphenylcyclopropenone (DPC). The receptor set was obtained from a woman younger than 35 with alopecia areata. Some clones in this sample may be carry-over from other donors' samples.

The CDR3 sequence is CASSLGVGSYNSPLHF. CDR3 in DNA: TGTGCCAGCAGCTTAGGGGTTGGCTCCTATAATTCACCCCTCCACTTT. The J gene is TRBJ1-6, the V gene TRBV7-3; D gene uncertain. The CDR3 runs to 16 residues. The germline CDR1 and CDR2 sequences are SGHTA and FQGTGA. Trimming shortened V by 2 bases and J by 0 bases, and 8 bases separated the two germline ends.

This chain links TRBV12-3 or TRBV12-4 with TRBJ1-2; D gene ambiguous. The CDR3 has 13 residues. Trimming removed 2 bases at V and 4 bases at J, with 8 bases between. The CDR3 region is CASSLSSGYGYTF. For the CDR3, the DNA is TGTGCCAGCAGTTTATCCAGCGGCTATGGCTACACCTTC.

The gene calls are TRBV4-1 and TRBJ2-5, with 7 bases that match TRBD1. CDR1 and CDR2 (germline): MGHRA, YSYEKL. This CDR3 contains 15 residues. Unmatched junction bases numbered 2, after V lost 0 bases and J lost 1 base. The CDR3 here is CASSQDGTVQETQYF. In nucleotides, the CDR3 is TGCGCCAGCAGCCAAGACGGGACAGTCCAAGAGACCCAGTACTTC.

This clonotype was detected only a few times. V gene TRBV12-3 or TRBV12-4 combines with J gene TRBJ1-1; perhaps TRBD1 as D (5 bases). The CDR3 is 14 residues long. V was trimmed by 9 bases and J by 0 bases, leaving 14 bases between them. CDR3 residues: CASLYGTVNTEAFF. The CDR3 DNA reads TGTGCCAGTCTTTACGGGACTGTGAACACTGAAGCTTTCTTT.

This clonotype was detected many times. The chain employs TRBV2 and TRBJ2-7; 10 nucleotides agree with TRBD2. With 4 bases clipped from V and 5 bases from J, the junction kept 11 bases outside the gene matches. Germline CDR1 SNHLY, CDR2 FYNNEI. The CDR3 consists of 16 residues. DNA for the CDR3: TGTGCCAGCAGTGGGAGCTCAGCGGGGGGGTTGAACGAGCAGTACTTC. Amino acid sequence: CASSGSSAGGLNEQYF.

The chain combines TRBV3-1 with TRBJ2-7; D call uncertain. Trimming took off 0 bases at V and 9 bases at J, with 6 bases between the two ends. The germline CDR1 and CDR2 sequences are LGHDT and YNNKEL (reference sequence). The CDR3 is 11 amino acids. The CDR3 DNA follows: TGTGCCAGCAGCCAAGAGGTGAGGCAGTACTTC. This encodes CASSQEVRQYF.

This clonotype has a count of ten or more. V usage is TRBV20-1 and J usage is TRBJ1-2; weak D call: TRBD1 (6 bases). Trimming removed 6 bases from V and 0 bases from J, with 17 bases in between. The CDR3 has 15 residues. Germline V gene sequence: CDR1 DFQATT, CDR2 SNEGSKA (reference sequence). Written as DNA, the CDR3 is TGCAGTGCAACCCGAGGGGGACACTCTAACTATGGCTACACCTTC. This encodes CSATRGGHSNYGYTF.

The V and J genes are TRBV4-3 and TRBJ2-3, with unresolved D. V was shortened by 1 base and J by 6 bases, with 14 bases between the two germline ends. The CDR3 totals 15 residues. The germline V gene encodes CDR1 LGHNA and CDR2 YSLEER. CDR3 DNA: TGCGCCAGCAGCCAAGTTTGGGCCCCGACGGATACGCAGTATTTT. Protein: CASSQVWAPTDTQYF.

The chain joins TRBV20-1 to TRBJ2-2; TRBD2 aligns across 7 bases. Trimming removed 1 base from V and 3 bases from J; junction bases left unmatched: 8. Germline V gene lookup returns CDR1 DFQATT and CDR2 SNEGSKA (reference sequence). The CDR3 runs 16 residues. The CDR3 DNA reads TGCAGTGCTAGAGTTTCGGGGGGAAACGACACCGGGGAGCTGTTTTTT. Protein sequence: CSARVSGGNDTGELFF.

This clonotype showed up just a few times. The rearrangement uses TRBV20-1 and TRBJ2-7; D is perhaps TRBD1 (6 bases). CDR3 size: 14 residues. The V gene lost 6 bases and the J gene lost 3 bases, with 18 bases spanning the gap. Germline assignment: CDR1 DFQATT and CDR2 SNEGSKA (reference sequence). The CDR3 DNA reads as TGCAGTGCCAGGGGTGGCGTTAGCCTCTACGAGCAGTACTTC. Translated, it gives CSARGGVSLYEQYF.

V and J are TRBV7-9 and TRBJ2-7, with D perhaps TRBD1 or TRBD2 (7 bases each). The CDR3 consists of 19 residues. V dropped 7 bases and J dropped 7 bases, with 35 bases sitting between them. The germline V gene has CDR1 SEHNR and CDR2 FQNEAQ (reference sequence). CDR3 sequence reads: CASTGNGEGQRLTSGEQYF. The CDR3 region has the DNA TGTGCCAGCACCGGCAACGGGGAGGGACAGCGTCTCACTTCTGGTGAGCAGTACTTC.

This clonotype was counted a single time. This sequence joins TRBV10-3 and TRBJ2-7, with 10 positions matching TRBD2. CDR3 length equals 13 residues. Germline V gene lookup returns CDR1 ENHRY and CDR2 SYGVKD. V lost 8 bases and J lost 3; bases outside the gene matches: 4. The DNA of the CDR3 is TGTGCCATCGGGACTAGCGCTAGCTACGAGCAGTACTTC. As protein: CAIGTSASYEQYF.

J is TRBJ2-7 and V is TRBV29-1; D is unresolved. Trimming pared 5 bases from V and 3 bases from J, leaving 14 bases between. The CDR3 totals 13 residues. Germline V CDR1 and CDR2: SQVTM, ANQGSEA. The CDR3 reads CSVRSSVNYEQYF. Here the CDR3 DNA reads TGCAGCGTTCGGTCCTCGGTAAACTACGAGCAGTACTTC.

This clonotype turned up a few times. This chain links TRBV6-5 with TRBJ1-1; 7 bases are a match to TRBD1. Trimming cost V 4 bases and J 5 bases; bases outside gene matches: 13. Looked up from germline, CDR1 is MNHEY and CDR2 is SVGAGI. The CDR3 runs to 16 residues. The CDR3 nucleotides are TGTGCCAGCAGTTCGGAAAGGGGGCGCGGGAATACTGAAGCTTTCTTT. It translates to CASSSERGRGNTEAFF.

This rearrangement joins TRBV7-6 to TRBJ2-1, with 9 bases aligning to TRBD1. Germline V CDR1 and CDR2: SGHVS, FNYEAQ. V was pared by 1 base and J by 9 bases, with 7 bases of the junction left unmatched. The CDR3 covers 15 residues. The CDR3 DNA is TGTGCCAGCAGCTTAGGAGGGACAGGGAACGGTGAGCAGTTCTTC. It codes for CASSLGGTGNGEQFF.

This clonotype was recorded at least ten times. The rearrangement links TRBV18 to TRBJ2-2; D not resolved. Germline V gene data show CDR1 as KGHSH and CDR2 as LQKENI. V was cut by 3 bases and J by 3 bases, with 11 bases left in between. The CDR3 sequence is 15 residues long. The CDR3 DNA follows: TGTGCCAGCTCACCCATGATTGGGGACACCGGGGAGCTGTTTTTT. This sequence encodes CASSPMIGDTGELFF.

V is TRBV18 and J is TRBJ1-1; the match to TRBD1 covers 7 bases. Unmatched junction bases numbered 12, after V lost 3 bases and J lost 8 bases. The CDR3 consists of 15 residues. Germline V gene data show CDR1 as KGHSH and CDR2 as LQKENI. The CDR3 bases are TGTGCCAGCTCACCTCCGGGGTCAGGGGGGTCGGAAGCTTTCTTT. Residues: CASSPPGSGGSEAFF.

This clonotype was seen a few times. The chain combines TRBV4-3 with TRBJ1-2; 8 nucleotides align to TRBD1. The CDR3 covers 15 residues. Germline V lookup: CDR1 LGHNA, CDR2 YSLEER. V was clipped by 4 bases and J by 2 bases; unmatched bases: 6. The CDR3 spells CASSREDRANYGYTF. CDR3 DNA sequence: TGCGCCAGCAGCCGAGAGGACAGGGCAAACTATGGCTACACCTTC.

This clonotype has at least ten counts. This chain joins TRBV9 and TRBJ2-2, with D perhaps TRBD2 (6 bases). Trimming shortened V by 3 bases and J by 2 bases, and 14 bases separated the two germline ends. Germline V CDR1 and CDR2: SGDLS, YYNGEE. CDR3 length: 16 residues. The CDR3 sequence: CASSETGVPNTGELFF. In DNA form, the CDR3 reads TGTGCCAGCAGCGAGACGGGGGTTCCTAACACCGGGGAGCTGTTTTTT.

This clonotype was seen only a few times. The gene calls are TRBV6-5 and TRBJ1-3; D is uncertain. From germline, CDR1 is MNHEY and CDR2 SVGAGI. Trimming shortened V by 2 bases and J by 7 bases, and 9 bases separated the two germline ends. The CDR3 extends over 13 amino acids. Here the CDR3 DNA reads TGTGCCAGCAGTTACGGTAACCTGAACACCATATATTTT. This encodes CASSYGNLNTIYF.

This clonotype was seen a few times. Written as DNA, the CDR3 is TGCGCCAGCAGCCAAGTAGATATGGGACTAACCGGGAATGAGCAGTTCTTC. Amino acids: CASSQVDMGLTGNEQFF. This rearrangement joins TRBV4-1 to TRBJ2-1; 7 positions agree with TRBD2. After removal of 1 base from V and 7 bases from J, the junction contained 13 bases not matched to a gene. The CDR3 covers 17 residues. Germline assignment: CDR1 MGHRA and CDR2 YSYEKL.

This chain uses TRBV6-2 or TRBV6-3 with TRBJ1-1, with D uncertain. V gave up 2 bases and J gave up 4 bases, with 5 bases separating them. Germline V lookup: CDR1 MNHEY, CDR2 SVGEGT. This CDR3 is built from 12 residues. The CDR3 loop is CASSYETTEAFF. The CDR3 DNA reads TGTGCCAGCAGTTACGAAACCACTGAAGCTTTCTTT.

This clonotype has at least ten counts. The rearrangement joins TRBV20-1 to TRBJ2-4; 10 bases match TRBD2. CDR3 length equals 14 residues. Germline CDR1 DFQATT, CDR2 SNEGSKA (reference sequence). J was trimmed by 5 bases and V by 3 bases; bases with no gene match: 4. The CDR3 DNA is TGCAGTGCTAGTCGGCTAGCGGGGGAAAACATTCAGTACTTC. Translation: CSASRLAGENIQYF.

CDR3: CASSFSGQAYEQYF. The CDR3 nucleotides read TGTGCCAGCAGTTTTTCAGGACAGGCCTACGAGCAGTACTTC. The rearrangement joins TRBV12-3 or TRBV12-4 to TRBJ2-7; 7 bases align to TRBD1. Trimming at V came to 3 bases and at J to 2 bases, leaving 4 bases not matched to a gene. This CDR3 has 14 residues.

This clonotype was counted between two and nine times. The chain combines TRBV11-2 with TRBJ2-1; D is unresolved. Germline V gene sequence: CDR1 SGHAT, CDR2 FQNNGV. This CDR3 region has 12 residues. V was shortened by 8 bases and J by 7 bases, with 12 bases between the two germline ends. The CDR3 region has the DNA TGTGCCAGCGGAACTCTGGGGAATGAGCAGTTCTTC. This sequence encodes CASGTLGNEQFF.

This clonotype was counted at least ten times. This rearrangement joins TRBV6-2 or TRBV6-3 to TRBJ2-6, with D tentatively TRBD2 (5 bases). The V gene's germline CDR1 is MNHEY and CDR2 SVGEGT. The CDR3 totals 14 residues. Trimming pared 6 bases from V and 0 bases from J, leaving 6 bases between. The chain's CDR3 is CASSRDSGANVLTF. In DNA, the CDR3 is TGTGCCAGCAGCCGGGACTCTGGGGCCAACGTCCTGACTTTC.

CDR3 sequence (DNA): TGCGCCAGCAGCTCGGGCAATGTGAGGGGACCTGAAGCTTTCTTT. Its protein is CASSSGNVRGPEAFF. The rearrangement uses TRBV5-1 and TRBJ1-1, with a tentative D call TRBD1 (5 bases). The CDR3 has 15 amino acids. In germline, CDR1 is SGHRS, CDR2 YFSETQ. V was cut by 3 bases and J by 6 bases, with 18 bases left in between.

The sample holds a few counts of this clonotype. The V gene is TRBV12-3 or TRBV12-4, the J gene TRBJ1-3; D remains unclear. There are 15 residues in the CDR3. Trimming removed 3 bases at V and 1 base at J, with 10 bases between. The CDR3 sequence is CASSFFAGSGNTIYF. The CDR3 DNA is TGTGCCAGCAGTTTTTTCGCCGGATCTGGAAACACCATATATTTT.

A note on this clonotype: One end of the junction varies from germline; a read error may be responsible. The chain carries TRBV7-2 and TRBJ2-7, with D perhaps matching TRBD1 or TRBD2 (6 bases each). CDR3 length: 13 residues. Germline V lookup: CDR1 SGHTA, CDR2 FQGNSA. The CDR3 DNA reads TGTGCCAGCTCCGAGGCCTTTTCGGGGGCGCAGAACTTC. Amino acid sequence: CASSEAFSGAQNF.

This chain joins TRBV2 and TRBJ2-1, with 8 positions matching TRBD2. CDR3 length equals 16 residues. CDR1 is SNHLY and CDR2 is FYNNEI in the germline V gene. V lost 5 bases and J lost 4; bases outside the gene matches: 10. The DNA of the CDR3 is TGTGCCAGCAGTCCAAATCGGGGGGGGCTTTACAATGAGCAGTTCTTC. This translates into CASSPNRGGLYNEQFF.

The J gene is TRBJ1-1, the V gene TRBV6-2 or TRBV6-3, with a weak D call TRBD1 (5 bases). The V gene lost 10 bases and the J gene lost 5 bases, with 17 bases spanning the gap. This CDR3 is built from 13 residues. The germline V gene has CDR1 MNHEY and CDR2 SVGEGT. CDR3 DNA sequence: TGTGCCACCCACCGGGGGGGGAATACTGAAGCTTTCTTT. This encodes CATHRGGNTEAFF.